These 10 T cell receptor beta chains share one sample of origin, sequenced in a study of T cell responses to AZD1222 COVID-19 vaccine. Sequencing was performed with immunoSEQ multiplex PCR; in TCRdb, only in-frame clones are kept and a portion is missing. The sample yields 90,000 to 120,000 clones, about 93% seen once. The sequenced sample was peripheral blood, obtained on day 0 of AZD1222 vaccination. The receptor set was obtained from an adult in good health.

The chain combines TRBV4-1 with TRBJ1-1; the match to TRBD1 covers 8 bases. J was trimmed by 4 bases and V by 2 bases; bases with no gene match: 9. Germline loops: CDR1 MGHRA, CDR2 YSYEKL. CDR3 length: 16 amino acids. The CDR3 reads CASSQIIQGVGTEAFF. For the CDR3, the DNA is TGCGCCAGCAGCCAAATCATACAGGGGGTTGGCACTGAAGCTTTCTTT.

V is TRBV12-3 or TRBV12-4 and J is TRBJ2-1; D uncertain. Trimming took 3 bases from V and 7 from J, leaving 10 bases between them. This CDR3 has 13 amino acids. The CDR3 protein is CASSLRLLNEQFF. The CDR3, as DNA: TGTGCCAGCAGTTTGCGGCTACTTAATGAGCAGTTCTTC.

The V and J genes are TRBV29-1 and TRBJ2-1, with a weak D call TRBD1 (5 bases). This CDR3 comprises 12 residues. V lost 7 bases and J 2 bases, leaving 9 bases between the germline ends. Germline CDR1 is SQVTM and CDR2 is ANQGSEA. DNA of the CDR3: TGCAGCGCATGGACAACCTACAATGAGCAGTTCTTC. Its translation is CSAWTTYNEQFF.

The chain's CDR3 is CASSTSGVLNEQFF. The CDR3 coding sequence is TGTGCCAGTAGCACTAGCGGGGTTTTAAATGAGCAGTTCTTC. The rearrangement links TRBV19 to TRBJ2-1, with 10 positions matching TRBD2. Looked up from germline, CDR1 is LNHDA and CDR2 is SQIVND (reference sequence). The CDR3 consists of 14 residues. The ends lost 6 bases at V and 7 bases at J; junction bases unmatched: 6. Based on the CDR3 plus reference TRBV19 and TRBJ2-1, the full variable domain is DGGITQSPKYLFRKEGQNVTLSCEQNLNHDAMYWYRQDPGQGLRLIYYSQIVNDFQKGDIAEGYSVSREKKESFPLTVTSAQKNPTAFYLCASSTSGVLNEQFFGPGTRLTVL.

The chain is built from TRBV2 and TRBJ1-2; possibly TRBD1 for D (6 bases). CDR3 length equals 17 residues. Germline V gives CDR1 SNHLY, CDR2 FYNNEI. Trimming took off 9 bases at V and 2 bases at J, with 25 bases between the two ends. The CDR3 region is CASIYVEGGDKNYGYTF. The CDR3 nucleotides are TGTGCCAGTATCTATGTGGAGGGGGGCGATAAGAACTATGGCTACACCTTC.

In nucleotides, the CDR3 is TGCGCCAGCAGCCCCCTTTTGCCCGGGCCAGGTGAAAAACTGTTTTTT. Amino acids: CASSPLLPGPGEKLFF. The chain couples TRBV4-1 to TRBJ1-4; D gene ambiguous. CDR3 length: 16 residues. Trimming pared 4 bases from V and 7 bases from J, leaving 19 bases between. Germline V CDR1 and CDR2: MGHRA, YSYEKL.

Only a few counts were recorded for this clone. The chain combines TRBV6-2 or TRBV6-3 with TRBJ2-3, with TRBD1 matching over 7 bases. Losses at the gene ends were 5 bases for V and 0 bases for J; bases not matched to a gene: 8. CDR1 is MNHEY and CDR2 is SVGEGT in the germline V gene. The CDR3 has 16 amino acids. For the CDR3, the DNA is TGTGCCAGCAGTCACCAGGGGGACGGAAGCACAGATACGCAGTATTTT. This sequence encodes CASSHQGDGSTDTQYF.

This clone was detected once. This sequence joins TRBV7-9 and TRBJ2-1; 10 positions match TRBD2. J lost 8 bases, V lost 7 bases, and 14 bases had no gene match. Germline V CDR1 and CDR2: SEHNR, FQNEAQ (reference sequence). There are 16 residues in the CDR3. CDR3 region: CASKQTLAGVLDEQFF. The CDR3 DNA sequence: TGTGCCAGCAAACAAACCCTAGCGGGGGTTTTGGATGAGCAGTTCTTC.

This rearrangement joins TRBV6-6 to TRBJ2-7; 9 bases map to TRBD2. The CDR3 is 16 amino acids. CDR1 and CDR2 (germline): MNHNY, SVGAGI (reference sequence). J lost 2 bases, V lost 4 bases, and 9 bases had no gene match. The CDR3 nucleotides are TGTGCCAGCAGTTTGTCGGCGGGGGGGGCCGCCTACGAGCAGTACTTC. Residues: CASSLSAGGAAYEQYF.

V and J are TRBV7-8 and TRBJ1-1; TRBD1 might be the D (5 bases). The length of the CDR3 is 15 residues. Trimming stripped 1 base from V and 6 bases from J, with 15 bases between. Germline V gene sequence: CDR1 SGHVS, CDR2 FQNEAQ. The CDR3 region is CASSLGGAVVSEAFF. The CDR3 nucleotides are TGTGCCAGCAGCTTAGGAGGGGCGGTTGTCTCTGAAGCTTTCTTT.